The rows below give T cell receptor beta chains drawn from one sample of a study of blood T cell repertoires in COVID-19. TCRdb keeps only in-frame clones here, not all; method: immunoSEQ multiplex PCR. Seen here are some 250,000 clones, about three quarters observed once, and the top ten hold approximately 3.2%. Sequencing was performed on peripheral blood. These receptor sequences come from an elderly woman with acute or convalescent COVID-19. Both conserved end residues are trimmed from each CDR3. The D gene is left open where the match is weak.

13,TRBD2,TRBV3-1/TRBV3-2,TRBJ2-7,ASSRGLAGGYEQY
14,TRBD1,TRBV14,TRBJ2-2,ASSRDRGRNTGELF
18,TRBD1,TRBV5-1,TRBJ1-6,ASSLLAGQGRMVYNSPLH
12,TRBD1,TRBV5-6,TRBJ1-6,ASTHGTGDSPLH
13,TRBD1,TRBV20-1,TRBJ1-2,SASRVGQLNYGYT
12,-,TRBV9,TRBJ1-2,ASSPPQGSRGYT
13,-,TRBV7-2,TRBJ1-6,ASSLSGTPDSPLH
13,-,TRBV3-1/TRBV3-2,TRBJ2-7,ASSQAGGGSYEQY
11,-,TRBV6-4,TRBJ2-7,APRGEGGYEQY
10,-,TRBV10-3,TRBJ1-5,AISEPGQPQH
13,-,TRBV7-2,TRBJ1-1,ASSLLGGSYTEAF
16,TRBD2,TRBV4-1,TRBJ2-5,ASSQPAGTSGSGETQY
11,TRBD1,TRBV27,TRBJ1-6,ASRGTGVSPLH
13,TRBD2,TRBV6-5,TRBJ2-3,ASSFSGGITDTQY
10,-,TRBV2,TRBJ1-1,ASSYGQRATF
13,TRBD1,TRBV27,TRBJ2-7,ASSSRNTGGYEQY
21,TRBD2,TRBV4-2,TRBJ2-1,ASSQMRASGRENLKSSYNEQF
16,TRBD1,TRBV5-1,TRBJ1-1,ASSLAPQGARERTEAF
12,-,TRBV5-1,TRBJ1-4,ASRFGQPNEKLF
12,TRBD1,TRBV19,TRBJ2-1,ASSIGTGFNEQF
13,TRBD1,TRBV5-4,TRBJ1-1,ASSLEGGVNTEAF
13,TRBD1,TRBV7-6,TRBJ1-1,ASSLIGGPNTEAF
13,TRBD1,TRBV19,TRBJ1-6,ASSIGGQGGSPLH
12,-,TRBV5-4,TRBJ2-3,ASSLARGPDTQY
12,-,TRBV18,TRBJ2-1,ASSPASRNNEQF
13,-,TRBV11-2,TRBJ2-7,ASSLGGGASYEQY
14,TRBD1,TRBV5-1,TRBJ1-3,ASSLGRQGSGNTIY
11,TRBD1,TRBV6-2/TRBV6-3,TRBJ1-2,ASSYGQGHGYT